One TCR beta chain is described in this entry. What it recognizes is unknown. This specimen comes from a study of cytomegalovirus exposure and HLA in healthy donors. Whole-study findings and limits: Later work showed greater clonal expansion in HLA-associated TCR beta chains than in equally common others. It was reported that TCR beta sequences correctly inferred the HLA-A and HLA-B alleles for most subjects.

The PCR employed 60 Vbeta primers together with 13 Jbeta primers. The data were produced by immunoSEQ multiplex PCR, yet TCRdb's version contains in-frame clones alone and is incomplete. This table has about 150,000 clones, approximately 72% appearing once. V dropped 6 bases and J dropped 2 bases, with 10 bases sitting between them. The CDR3 runs 12 residues. Germline V gives CDR1 SQVTM, CDR2 ANQGSEA. Sequences were obtained from PBMCs. This TCR derives from a man aged 18-30 years in good health and CMV-seronegative. V is TRBV29-1 and J is TRBJ1-1; D remains unclear. In DNA form, the CDR3 reads TGCAGCGTCGAGAGGTATAACACTGAAGCTTTCTTT. Translated, it gives CSVERYNTEAFF. Full variable domain (remainder filled in from reference TRBV29-1 and TRBJ1-1): SAVISQKPSRDICQRGTSLTIQCQVDSQVTMMFWYRQQPGQSLTLIATANQGSEATYESGFVIDKFPISRPNLTFSTLTVSNMSPEDSSIYLCSVERYNTEAFFGQGTRLTVV.